What follows describes a single T cell receptor beta chain. Its antigen is unidentified. Amplification yielded TCR beta CDR3 regions, with RNA transcripts as the source. With the HTBI primer set, the TCR CDR3 went through a first round of RT-PCR. One entry per CDR3 protein results from TCRdb running MiXCR on the multiplex PCR reads. Among about 300,000 distinct CDR3 sequences listed, around 20% were seen once. This record comes from a study of T cells in Graves' hyperthyroidism and ophthalmopathy. Notes on the study in general: Patients with ophthalmopathy were separated from those with stable hyperthyroidism by a 13 V-J model.

The V gene's germline CDR1 is LGHNA and CDR2 YNFKEQ. The CDR3 totals 11 residues. V lost 6 bases to trimming and J lost 7 bases, with 6 bases between them. The sequence was collected from a man in his fifties with Graves' ophthalmopathy. Sequencing was carried out using blood. V and J are TRBV4-2 and TRBJ1-4; D is unclear. The CDR3 DNA sequence: TGTGCCAGCAGTCGTAGTGAAAAACTGTTTTTT. It codes for CASSRSEKLFF.